This T cell receptor (beta chain) was recovered during a study of identical twins. TCRdb called the 5' RACE reads again in MiXCR, with one record for every CDR3 protein. There are about 200,000 distinct CDR3 sequences in the sample; roughly 10% occur only once, and about 9.1% lies in the top ten. In germline, CDR1 is WNHNN, CDR2 SYGVQD (reference sequence). V shed 6 bases, J shed 3 bases, and the junction held 5 bases outside the gene matches. The CDR3 has 13 residues. General observations from the study: Its conclusions, products of cross-sectional statistical analysis, did not come from following the same donors. With abundant cord blood beta clonotypes, insertions were fewer; memory repertoires showed no such pattern. Invariant MAIT and iNKT cells could partly confound zero-insertion analyses.

Of note for this clonotype: Its target is not known.

The sample was memory T cells sorted from blood. The sequence derives from a man aged 45-65 years in good health. The rearrangement joins TRBV10-1 to TRBJ2-7; TRBD1 matches 7 bases. The CDR3 is CASSPGQVYEQYF. CDR3 DNA: TGCGCCAGCAGCCCCGGACAGGTCTACGAGCAGTACTTC.